This T cell receptor (beta chain) was identified during a study of blood T cells in healthy people across ages. Study-wide results and limits: More naive CD4+ cells and higher diversity marked long-lived donors relative to aged donors.

A second PCR, run for roughly 6 to 11 cycles, used a sample-barcoded 5' primer plus a J-beta primer mix. TCRdb processed the 5' RACE reads anew with MiXCR; each CDR3 protein has one entry. The sample shows approximately 850,000 distinct CDR3 sequences, approximately 44% of them seen only once. This clonotype was counted between two and nine times. Its antigen is not identified. The people who gave samples were healthy Caucasians from Russia, aged roughly 6 to 100. No fewer than 5 micrograms of total RNA were isolated from every sample. The CDR3 is made up of 16 amino acids. V lost 4 bases to trimming and J lost 2 bases; unmatched junction nucleotides: 8. CDR1 is MNHNY and CDR2 is SVGAGI in the germline V gene (reference sequence).

This TCR was recovered from a man between 60 and 75 years old in good health. Input material: blood. The chain carries TRBV6-6 and TRBJ2-7; 10 bases are shared with TRBD2. The CDR3 loop reads CASSSLAGVPPYEQYF. The DNA of the CDR3 is TGTGCCAGCAGTTCCCTAGCGGGGGTTCCTCCCTACGAGCAGTACTTC.